One sample yielded the 26 T cell receptor beta chains listed below, sequenced in a study of T cell responses to AZD1222 COVID-19 vaccine. The protocol was immunoSEQ multiplex PCR, while the TCRdb copy is restricted to in-frame clones and leaves out a portion. The sample lists around 130,000 clones, approximately 92% occurring once. The sequenced sample was peripheral blood, obtained 28 days after the second AZD1222 dose. These receptors were taken from an adult who received the AZD1222 COVID-19 vaccine.

The chain has TRBV24-1 and TRBJ1-5; D gene ambiguous. The germline V gene has CDR1 KGHDR and CDR2 SFDVKD. CDR3 length: 13 amino acids. V shed 5 bases and J shed 7 bases, with 11 bases lying between them. CDR3 region: CATSAPSGQPQHF. In DNA form, the CDR3 reads TGTGCCACCAGTGCCCCGTCCGGCCAGCCCCAGCATTTT.

This clone appeared once. A read error may produce the germline difference seen at one junction end. This chain links TRBV10-3 with TRBJ1-5; D is unresolved. The length of the CDR3 is 14 residues. Per the germline V gene, CDR1 is ENHRY and CDR2 is SYGVKD. CDR3 sequence reads: CAISGEGGNQPQHF. The CDR3 bases are TGTGCCATAAGTGGAGAGGGAGGAAATCAGCCCCAGCATTTT.

CDR3 coding DNA: TGCGCCAGCAGCTTTCCAGGGGGATTGTACAATGAGCAGTTCTTC. Protein: CASSFPGGLYNEQFF. The V gene is TRBV5-1, the J gene TRBJ2-1; 7 bases are shared with TRBD1. This CDR3 region has 15 residues. Germline values: CDR1 SGHRS, CDR2 YFSETQ. V dropped 2 bases and J dropped 4; count of bases not matched to a gene: 6.

The chain recombines TRBV5-1 with TRBJ1-1, with TRBD1 matching 9 bases. Germline trimming cut 2 bases from V and 1 base from J; bases unmatched to any gene: 3. This CDR3 spans 15 amino acids. CDR1 is SGHRS, CDR2 YFSETQ, per germline. The CDR3 DNA follows: TGCGCCAGCAGCTTTGGGACAGGGTCGAACACTGAAGCTTTCTTT. Its protein product is CASSFGTGSNTEAFF.

V gene TRBV7-8 combines with J gene TRBJ2-2; weak D call: TRBD2 (5 bases). This CDR3 has 13 residues. CDR1 is SGHVS and CDR2 is FQNEAQ in the germline V gene. Between the trimmed V and J ends, which lost 3 bases and 6 bases, there was a span of 8 bases. CDR3 DNA: TGTGCCAGCAGCTTTGGACTCCCCGGGGAGCTGTTTTTT. This gives the protein CASSFGLPGELFF.

The J gene is TRBJ1-1, the V gene TRBV10-3, with D uncertain. This CDR3 has 14 amino acids. The germline V gene has CDR1 ENHRY and CDR2 SYGVKD. V lost 3 bases, J lost 1 base, and 9 bases lay in between. The CDR3 sequence is CAISEKQTNTEAFF. For the CDR3, the DNA is TGTGCCATCAGTGAAAAACAGACGAACACTGAAGCTTTCTTT.

The genes are TRBV27 and TRBJ2-7; 7 nucleotides align to TRBD1. The CDR3 covers 13 residues. V shed 4 bases and J 7 bases; nucleotides not matched to a gene: 7. Germline CDR1 MNHEY, CDR2 SMNVEV (reference sequence). CDR3 coding DNA: TGTGCCAGCAGTTCAGGGGGTACGGGGGAGCAGTACTTC. Translated: CASSSGGTGEQYF.

This chain connects TRBV4-3 to TRBJ2-1; D unresolved. This CDR3 has 16 amino acids. V was pared by 0 bases and J by 5 bases, with 14 bases between. Per germline, CDR1 LGHNA and CDR2 YSLEER. Here the CDR3 reads CASSQDIGRVDNEQFF. The CDR3 region has the DNA TGCGCCAGCAGCCAAGATATCGGCCGGGTGGACAATGAGCAGTTCTTC.

The V call is TRBV7-9, the J call TRBJ1-2; D remains unclear. CDR1 and CDR2 (germline): SEHNR, FQNEAQ (reference sequence). Trimming pared 4 bases from V and 3 bases from J, leaving 9 bases between. This CDR3 contains 13 residues. The CDR3 sequence: CASSWLPDYGYTF. In nucleotides, the CDR3 is TGTGCCAGCAGCTGGCTCCCAGACTATGGCTACACCTTC.

The chain carries TRBV3-1 (or the pseudogene TRBV3-2) and TRBJ2-3, with 10 bases lining up with TRBD2. The germline CDR1 and CDR2 sequences are LGHDT and YNNKEL (reference sequence). J lost 0 bases, V lost 4 bases, and 10 bases had no gene match. The CDR3 consists of 18 residues. The CDR3 region is CASSPRAGGHTSTDTQYF. As DNA, the CDR3 is TGTGCCAGCAGCCCACGAGCGGGAGGGCACACTAGCACAGATACGCAGTATTTT.

The chain joins TRBV30 to TRBJ2-1; tentatively, D is TRBD2 (6 bases). Germline CDR1 and CDR2: GTSNPN and SVGIG (reference sequence). Trimming removed 0 bases from V and 0 bases from J, with 9 bases in between. This CDR3 has 15 residues. The CDR3 nucleotides read TGTGCCTGGAGTGTGGGGAGGAGCTCCTACAATGAGCAGTTCTTC. Protein product: CAWSVGRSSYNEQFF.

The chain combines TRBV5-3 with TRBJ1-5; D is unclear. TRBV5-3 is sorted into the ORF group, with uncertain function. This CDR3 is built from 17 residues. The V end was cut by 0 bases, the J end by 0 bases, with 13 bases between. CDR3 sequence reads: CARSLDLGRDSNQPQHF. CDR3 DNA: TGTGCCAGAAGCTTGGATTTGGGGAGAGATAGCAATCAGCCCCAGCATTTT.

On this clone itself: An end of the junction does not agree with germline; a read error may underlie this. The rearrangement links TRBV7-4 to TRBJ2-2; D possibly uses TRBD1 or TRBD2 (5 bases each). CDR1 and CDR2 (germline): SGHVT, SQSDAQ. The CDR3 contains 15 residues. This chain's CDR3 is CASSSENRLHRGAVF. The CDR3, as DNA: TGTGCCAGCAGCTCTGAGAACAGGCTACACCGGGGAGCTGTTTTT. The full variable domain, with the rest looked up from reference TRBV7-4 and TRBJ2-2, is GAGVSQSPRYKVAKRGRDVALRCDSISGHVTLYWYRQTLGQGSEVLTYSQSDAQRDKSGRPSGRFSAERPERSVSTLKIQRTEQGDSAVYLCASSSENRLHRGAVFGEGSRLTVL.

This chain links TRBV28 with TRBJ2-4; maybe TRBD2 (7 bases). V was shortened by 5 bases and J by 10 bases, with 12 bases between the two germline ends. The CDR3 extends over 12 amino acids. CDR1 and CDR2 (germline): MDHEN, SYDVKM. Here the CDR3 DNA reads TGTGCCAGCAGTGGGGGGGGCGGGATTCAGTACTTC. This gives the protein CASSGGGGIQYF.

In this sample, this clone turned up once. The V call is TRBV6-2 or TRBV6-3, the J call TRBJ2-7; D is tentatively TRBD1 or TRBD2 (5 bases each). The CDR3 contains 14 residues. Germline V gene lookup returns CDR1 MNHEY and CDR2 SVGEGT. V lost 4 bases and J lost 0, with 10 bases in between. The CDR3 DNA sequence: TGTGCCAGCAGTTGGGACCTGAGCTCCTACGAGCAGTACTTC. This sequence encodes CASSWDLSSYEQYF.

The chain carries TRBV11-3 and TRBJ1-4; 7 nucleotides agree with TRBD1. With V trimmed by 5 bases and J by 8 bases, 8 bases remained unmatched. The germline CDR1 and CDR2 sequences are SGHNT and YENEEA. This CDR3 has 14 residues. CDR3 in amino acids: CASSKTGRGEKLFF. The CDR3 DNA follows: TGTGCCAGCAGCAAGACAGGGCGGGGGGAAAAACTGTTTTTT.

V and J are TRBV7-2 and TRBJ2-7; 10 nucleotides align to TRBD2. Germline V gives CDR1 SGHTA, CDR2 FQGNSA. CDR3 size: 15 residues. The J segment lost 2 bases and the V segment lost 5 bases, leaving 6 bases of the junction unmatched. The CDR3 loop is CASSARLAGAYEQYF. CDR3 in DNA: TGTGCCAGCAGCGCCCGTCTAGCGGGGGCCTACGAGCAGTACTTC.

The count of this clone is one. The CDR3 bases are TGCGCCAGCAGCTTGAGGGGGGTCACTCCGCGTGCGGGTGGCTACACCTTC. Protein product: CASSLRGVTPRAGGYTF. This chain connects TRBV5-1 to TRBJ1-2; the D gene is possibly TRBD1 (6 bases). The V gene lost 1 base and the J gene lost 7 bases, with 23 bases spanning the gap. Germline lookup yields CDR1 SGHRS and CDR2 YFSETQ. CDR3 length: 17 amino acids.

The CDR3 loop reads CASSLVGGAGAHYEQYF. As DNA, the CDR3 is TGTGCCAGCAGCTTAGTCGGTGGAGCGGGAGCGCACTACGAGCAGTACTTC. The chain links TRBV7-2 to TRBJ2-7; 8 positions agree with TRBD2. This CDR3 region has 17 residues. Trimming cost V 1 base and J 3 bases; bases outside gene matches: 11. Germline V CDR1 and CDR2: SGHTA, FQGNSA.

This clone was picked up one time. The J gene is TRBJ2-5, the V gene TRBV4-2; 9 bases match TRBD2. J was trimmed by 0 bases and V by 2 bases; bases with no gene match: 4. Germline loops: CDR1 LGHNA, CDR2 YNFKEQ. The CDR3 has 16 residues. CDR3 DNA: TGTGCCAGCAGCCAACGACTAGCGGACTACCAAGAGACCCAGTACTTC. This gives the protein CASSQRLADYQETQYF.

The chain combines TRBV27 with TRBJ1-6; 7 bases are shared with TRBD1. Per germline, CDR1 MNHEY and CDR2 SMNVEV (reference sequence). The CDR3 length is 14 residues. The V gene end was trimmed by 6 bases and the J gene end by 9 bases; junction bases not matched to a gene: 8. The DNA for the CDR3 is TGTGCCAGCAGCGGGACAGCTTCAGGTTCACCCCTCCACTTT. Encoded protein: CASSGTASGSPLHF.

The chain has TRBV3-1 (or the pseudogene TRBV3-2) and TRBJ2-7; a possible D gene is TRBD2 (6 bases). Germline CDR1 reads LGHDT; CDR2 reads YNNKEL (reference sequence). The V end was cut by 4 bases, the J end by 0 bases, with 19 bases between. This CDR3 is built from 17 residues. CDR3 DNA sequence: TGTGCCAGCAGCCTGGGACTTGCAAGATCTCTCTCCTACGAGCAGTACTTC. Translated: CASSLGLARSLSYEQYF.

V usage is TRBV19 and J usage is TRBJ2-1; 9 bases align to TRBD1. This CDR3 has 15 residues. After removal of 5 bases from V and 6 bases from J, the junction contained 8 bases not matched to a gene. Germline V gives CDR1 LNHDA, CDR2 SQIVND (reference sequence). The CDR3: CASSPLRGQGNEQFF. CDR3 nucleotide sequence: TGTGCCAGTAGTCCCCTGCGGGGACAGGGCAATGAGCAGTTCTTC.

The chain recombines TRBV18 with TRBJ2-5; no definite D call. Trimming removed 3 bases at V and 5 bases at J, with 13 bases between. This CDR3 spans 14 amino acids. The germline CDR1 and CDR2 sequences are KGHSH and LQKENI. CDR3: CASSPNRRGETQYF. The CDR3 bases are TGTGCCAGCTCACCCAACCGCCGTGGGGAGACCCAGTACTTC. Variable domain in full (rest from reference TRBV18 and TRBJ2-5): NAGVMQNPRHLVRRRGQEARLRCSPMKGHSHVYWYRQLPEEGLKFMVYLQKENIIDESGMPKERFSAEFPKEGPSILRIQQVVRGDSAAYFCASSPNRRGETQYFGPGTRLLVL.

V usage is TRBV5-1 and J usage is TRBJ2-3, with D unresolved. The CDR3 loop spans 14 amino acids. Germline CDR1 SGHRS, CDR2 YFSETQ. V shed 3 bases and J shed 0 bases, with 8 bases lying between them. The CDR3 DNA reads as TGCGCCAGCAGCTCCTCTCATAGCACAGATACGCAGTATTTT. This encodes CASSSSHSTDTQYF.

CDR3 sequence reads: CASSLGTSTDTQYF. The CDR3 bases are TGTGCCAGCAGCTTAGGGACTAGCACAGATACGCAGTATTTT. The V and J genes are TRBV7-3 and TRBJ2-3; tentatively, D is TRBD2 (6 bases). The V and J ends lost 2 bases and 0 bases respectively, with 6 bases between them. Per the germline V gene, CDR1 is SGHTA and CDR2 is FQGTGA. This CDR3 comprises 14 residues.